This is a list of T cell receptor beta chains from one sample in a study of beta chain features in type 1 diabetes. The method was immunoSEQ multiplex PCR; TCRdb's version includes in-frame clones alone and lacks a portion of them. Seen here are about 620,000 clones, roughly 16% observed once, and the top ten hold approximately 0.093%. The sample taken for sequencing was naive CD4+ T cells from blood. Receptors were obtained from a man aged 18 to 29 in good health. Both conserved end residues are part of each CDR3. A D gene is named only where the DNA matches it firmly. Rows give clone size only sometimes, using once, few, many, or a class for an expanded clone.

size | D | J | V | DNA | CDR3
few | NA | TRBJ2-5 | TRBV21-1 | TGTGCCAGCAGCCAAAAGACAGCGGGGGCGGACGAGACCCAGTACTTC | CASSQKTAGADETQYF
NA | TRBD1 | TRBJ2-5 | TRBV18 | TGTGCCAGCTCAGGGACAGAAAAAGAGACCCAGTACTTC | CASSGTEKETQYF
few | NA | TRBJ2-7 | TRBV7-2 | TGTGCCAGCAGCTGGGCAGGGGCCCCCTACGAGCAGTACTTC | CASSWAGAPYEQYF
few | NA | TRBJ2-5 | TRBV6-1 | TGTGCCAGCAGTTATCTTCCCGGGGAGACCCAGTACTTC | CASSYLPGETQYF
NA | NA | TRBJ2-7 | TRBV11-1 | TGTGCCAGCAGCTCCAAATGGAGGGGCGGGCAGTACTTC | CASSSKWRGGQYF
NA | NA | TRBJ2-1 | TRBV11-3 | TGTGACAGCAGCTTAGACAGCTCCTACAATGAGCAGTTCTTC | CDSSLDSSYNEQFF
NA | NA | TRBJ2-5 | TRBV9 | TGTGCCAGCAGCGCTTCCCCGCTGAAAGAGACCCAGTACTTC | CASSASPLKETQYF
NA | NA | TRBJ1-4 | TRBV20-1 | TGCAGTGCACCAGGGGAAAAACTGTTTTTT | CSAPGEKLFF
few | NA | TRBJ1-2 | TRBV5-5 | TGTGCCAGCAGTCCTCGTACCGGGACCGTCGTATATGGCTACACCTTC | CASSPRTGTVVYGYTF
few | NA | TRBJ1-2 | TRBV7-2 | TGTGCCAGCAGCTTAGTAGCGGGGGACAACTATGGCTACACCTTC | CASSLVAGDNYGYTF
NA | NA | TRBJ2-2 | TRBV5-1 | TGCGCCAGCAGCCCGCGGCCTTCTTCGACCGGGGAGCTGTTTTTT | CASSPRPSSTGELFF
few | TRBD1 | TRBJ2-5 | TRBV9 | TGTGCCAGCAAAAGGACAGGGTGGGAACAAGAGACCCAGTACTTC | CASKRTGWEQETQYF
many | NA | TRBJ2-7 | TRBV14 | TGTGCCAGCGGCCAGGGGTACGAGCAGTACTTC | CASGQGYEQYF
few | NA | TRBJ2-3 | TRBV28 | TGTGCCAGCAGTGTCCCGGGCTCCGGCTCGGATACGCAGTATTTT | CASSVPGSGSDTQYF
NA | NA | TRBJ2-5 | TRBV7-9 | TGTGCCAGCAGCCCGGCCTGGGACGGCGGCAGAGAGACCCAGTACTTC | CASSPAWDGGRETQYF
few | NA | TRBJ1-5 | TRBV4-1 | TGCGCCTCTCTCGGGGCAGCGAGCAATCAGCCCCAGCATTTT | CASLGAASNQPQHF
NA | TRBD2 | TRBJ2-5 | TRBV9 | TGTGCCAGCAGCGCGGGACTAGCTCAAGAGACCCAGTACTTC | CASSAGLAQETQYF
few | TRBD1 | TRBJ2-1 | TRBV7-2 | TGTGCCAGCAGCTTAGGGGACAGGGTCCCCAATGAGCAGTTCTTC | CASSLGDRVPNEQFF
NA | NA | TRBJ2-7 | TRBV7-9 | TGTGCCAGCAGCTACCCCTCAGGGGTAGGCGAGCAGTACTTC | CASSYPSGVGEQYF
NA | TRBD1 | TRBJ2-1 | TRBV19 | TGTGCCAGTAGTCGCCAGGGGGTAGGTTCGAATGAGCAGTTCTTC | CASSRQGVGSNEQFF
NA | NA | TRBJ1-1 | TRBV5-1 | TGCGCCAGCAGCTTTGGACAGCCTCGGACTGAAGCTTTCTTT | CASSFGQPRTEAFF
few | NA | TRBJ1-1 | TRBV7-9 | TGTGCCATCTCGGCGGGCACCACTGAAGCTTTCTTT | CAISAGTTEAFF
NA | NA | TRBJ2-3 | TRBV12-5 | TGTGCTAGTGCACTAAATCGGGACATTAGCACAGATACGCAGTATTTT | CASALNRDISTDTQYF
NA | NA | TRBJ2-1 | TRBV9 | TGTGCCAGCAGCGTAGCGGGAAGGAATGAGCAGTTCTTC | CASSVAGRNEQFF
few | TRBD2 | TRBJ2-2 | TRBV30 | TGTGCCTGGAGTGACGGGGGGGCCGTCGGGGAGCTGTTTTTT | CAWSDGGAVGELFF
few | NA | TRBJ2-2 | TRBV7-3 | TGTGCCAGCAGCTTCGCCGGGCCTCAGGGGACCGGGGAGCTGTTTTTT | CASSFAGPQGTGELFF
few | TRBD1 | TRBJ2-7 | TRBV6-6 | TGTGCCAGCAGTTATCGGACAGGGAGCGCCTACGAGCAGTACTTC | CASSYRTGSAYEQYF
NA | TRBD2 | TRBJ2-3 | TRBV15 | TGTGCCACCAGCACCGGACTAGCGGGGGGCACAGATACGCAGTATTTT | CATSTGLAGGTDTQYF
few | NA | TRBJ2-4 | TRBV4-1 | TGCGCCAGCAGCCAAGACAGGGGCCTCCTTAACAAAAACATTCAGTACTTC | CASSQDRGLLNKNIQYF
once | NA | TRBJ1-3 | TRBV28 | TGTGCCAGCAGTCCGTTCAGGTCTGGAAACACCATATATTTT | CASSPFRSGNTIYF
NA | NA | TRBJ2-7 | TRBV5-1 | TGCGCCAGCAGCTTGGCTCCAGGGCCCTACGAGCAGTACTTC | CASSLAPGPYEQYF
NA | NA | TRBJ1-5 | TRBV7-8 | TGTGCCAGCAGCTTAGAAGGCAGGATTAGCAATCAGCCCCAGCATTTT | CASSLEGRISNQPQHF
NA | NA | TRBJ2-7 | TRBV19 | TGTGCCAGTAGTATGGAGTCCATAGAGGGCTACGAGCAGTACTTC | CASSMESIEGYEQYF
NA | NA | TRBJ1-5 | TRBV14 | TGTGCCAGCAGCCAAGATAGAGGGGTTGATAGCAATCAGCCCCAGCATTTT | CASSQDRGVDSNQPQHF
few | NA | TRBJ1-1 | TRBV5-1 | TGCGCCAGCAGCGGATTAGGGAGTACGAACACTGAAGCTTTCTTT | CASSGLGSTNTEAFF
NA | NA | TRBJ2-7 | TRBV7-3 | TGTGCCAGCAGCGGAATGGCAGAAGGGGAGCAGTACTTC | CASSGMAEGEQYF
NA | NA | TRBJ2-1 | TRBV28 | TGTGCCAGCGGCCACCCAGCGGGTAGCTCCTACAATGAGCAGTTCTTC | CASGHPAGSSYNEQFF
NA | NA | TRBJ1-2 | TRBV29-1 | TGCAGCGTGATTCAGGTGCGCGGCTACACCTTC | CSVIQVRGYTF
few | TRBD2 | TRBJ2-1 | TRBV5-1 | TGCGCCAGCAGCTTGAATGTCGGAGCGGGAGGGCCGCATGAGCAGTTCTTC | CASSLNVGAGGPHEQFF
NA | NA | TRBJ2-7 | TRBV28 | TGTGCCAGCAGCCCGGGTGGCTCCTACGAGCAGTACTTC | CASSPGGSYEQYF
NA | NA | TRBJ2-1 | TRBV9 | TGTGCCAGCAGTGCCCGGGACAGGGGTACTAGCGGGAGACTGAATGAGCAGTTCTTC | CASSARDRGTSGRLNEQFF
few | NA | TRBJ2-6 | TRBV4-1 | TGCGCCAGCAGCCAACCCCAACAGTACCAGGGGCCTGGGGCCAACGTCCTGACTTTC | CASSQPQQYQGPGANVLTF
NA | NA | TRBJ2-7 | TRBV9 | TGTGCCAGCAGCTCCCCCGGAACCTACGAGCAGTACTTC | CASSSPGTYEQYF
few | NA | TRBJ2-7 | TRBV7-8 | TGTGCCAGCAGCTTAGAGGGTACTTTCTACGAGCAGTACTTC | CASSLEGTFYEQYF
few | TRBD1 | TRBJ2-5 | TRBV2 | TGTGCCAGCAGGCCCCGGGACAGGGGGTCAGAGACCCAGTACTTC | CASRPRDRGSETQYF
NA | NA | TRBJ2-1 | TRBV10-2 | TGCGCCAGCAGTGATAGGCGGGGGCCGTACAATGAGCAGTTCTTC | CASSDRRGPYNEQFF
NA | TRBD2 | TRBJ2-2 | TRBV7-3 | TGTGCCAGCAGCCCGATAGCGGGGTCTAACACCGGGGAGCTGTTTTTT | CASSPIAGSNTGELFF
many | NA | TRBJ2-1 | TRBV10-3 | TGTGCCACCCAGGTCAGCAGTGAGCAGTTCTTC | CATQVSSEQFF
NA | NA | TRBJ2-1 | TRBV7-8 | TGTGCCAGCAGCTCCGCCCGGACCCTCTCCTACAATGAGCAGTTCTTC | CASSSARTLSYNEQFF